This T cell receptor beta chain was sequenced for a study of neoadjuvant anti-PD-1 for oral cavity cancer. The overall study: Nivolumab at 3 mg/kg was mostly given biweekly, three to four doses, pre-surgery. Around day 43, patients without progression received a fourth nivolumab dose before surgery.

Study observations and caveats: Higher pretreatment blood Treg/Th17 ratios correlated with higher pretreatment blood and lower post-treatment tumor TCRbeta clonality. Non-responders to neoadjuvant nivolumab had significantly more clonal PBMC T cells than responders.

Comment on this clone: Its antigen is still unknown.

Time point given: after neoadjuvant nivolumab, at surgical resection. Clones were read by immunoSEQ multiplex PCR, and TCRdb kept only the in-frame ones, dropping some. The table lists about 14,000 clones, 60% to 75% of them singletons. The clonotype originates from a person aged 35-79 years with oral cavity squamous cell carcinoma. The sample in question was PBMCs, obtained after nivolumab (anti-PD-1) treatment.

The CDR3, as DNA: TGCGCCAGTGCTGAAGAGGCTAGCGCCTCCTACGAGCAGTACTTC. This gives the protein CASAEEASASYEQYF. The V and J genes are TRBV5-1 and TRBJ2-7; tentatively, D is TRBD2 (6 bases). V was pared by 8 bases and J by 0 bases, with 18 bases between. Looked up from germline, CDR1 is SGHRS and CDR2 is YFSETQ. The CDR3 covers 15 residues.